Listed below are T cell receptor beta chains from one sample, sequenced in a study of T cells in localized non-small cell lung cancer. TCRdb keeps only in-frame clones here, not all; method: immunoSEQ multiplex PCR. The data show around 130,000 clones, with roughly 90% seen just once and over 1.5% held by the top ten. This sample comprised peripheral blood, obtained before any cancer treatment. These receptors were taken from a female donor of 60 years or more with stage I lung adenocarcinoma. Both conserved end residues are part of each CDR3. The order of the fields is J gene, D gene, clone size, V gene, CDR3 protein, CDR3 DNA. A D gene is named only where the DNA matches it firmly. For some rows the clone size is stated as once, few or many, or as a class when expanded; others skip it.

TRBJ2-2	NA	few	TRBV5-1	CASSLGTGQTGELFF	TGCGCCAGCAGCTTGGGTACAGGCCAGACCGGGGAGCTGTTTTTT
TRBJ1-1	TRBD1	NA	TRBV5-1	CASSLTTGGLNTEAFF	TGCGCCAGCAGCTTAACGACAGGGGGCCTGAACACTGAAGCTTTCTTT
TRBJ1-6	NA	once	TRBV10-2	CASSPARGYNSPLHF	TGCGCCAGCAGCCCCGCCCGGGGGTATAATTCACCCCTCCACTTT
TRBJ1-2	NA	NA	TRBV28	CASSSTVSYGYTF	TGTGCCAGCAGTTCGACAGTGAGCTATGGCTACACCTTC
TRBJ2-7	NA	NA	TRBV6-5	CASSSHTSGEQYF	TGTGCCAGCAGTTCTCACACCTCGGGGGAGCAGTACTTC
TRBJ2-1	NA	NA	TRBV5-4	CASSSRNNEQFF	TGTGCCAGCAGCTCCAGGAACAATGAGCAGTTCTTC
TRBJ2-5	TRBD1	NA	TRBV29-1	CSARQGAETQYF	TGCAGCGCGAGACAGGGTGCAGAGACCCAGTACTTC
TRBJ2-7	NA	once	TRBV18	CASSPVSPGVTYEQYF	TGTGCCAGCTCACCAGTTTCCCCGGGAGTCACCTACGAGCAGTACTTC
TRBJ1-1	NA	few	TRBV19	CASREQGFAEAFF	TGTGCCAGTAGAGAGCAGGGATTCGCTGAAGCTTTCTTT
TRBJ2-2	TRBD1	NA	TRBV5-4	CASSRTGDTGELFF	TGTGCCAGCAGCCGGACAGGGGACACCGGGGAGCTGTTTTTT
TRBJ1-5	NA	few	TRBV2	CASRNTGNQPQHF	TGTGCCAGCAGAAATACAGGGAATCAGCCCCAGCATTTT
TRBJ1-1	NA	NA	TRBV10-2	CASSEGQYKTEAFF	TGCGCCAGCAGTGAGGGACAGTACAAAACTGAAGCTTTCTTT
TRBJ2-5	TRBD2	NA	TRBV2	CASVGAGVQETQYF	TGTGCCAGCGTTGGAGCGGGAGTTCAAGAGACCCAGTACTTC
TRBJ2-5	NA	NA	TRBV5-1	CASSRRGGEETQYF	TGCGCCAGCAGTCGCAGGGGCGGTGAAGAGACCCAGTACTTC
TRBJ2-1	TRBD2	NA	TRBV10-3	CAINKGLAGGSYNEQFF	TGTGCCATCAATAAGGGACTAGCGGGAGGATCCTACAATGAGCAGTTCTTC
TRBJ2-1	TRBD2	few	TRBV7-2	CASSPGTSGSRFF	TGTGCCAGCAGCCCAGGGACTAGCGGGAGTCGGTTCTTC
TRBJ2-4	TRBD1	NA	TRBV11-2	CASSPVDRAKNIQYF	TGTGCCAGCAGCCCCGTGGACAGGGCCAAAAACATTCAGTACTTC
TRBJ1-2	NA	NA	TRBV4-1	CASRGTGNYGYTF	TGCGCCAGCAGGGGGACGGGGAACTATGGCTACACCTTC
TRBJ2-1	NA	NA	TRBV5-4	CASSPTGVGSSYNEQFF	TGTGCCAGCAGTCCGACGGGGGTGGGAAGCTCCTACAATGAGCAGTTCTTC
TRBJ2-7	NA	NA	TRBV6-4	CASSPQAGTYEQYF	TGTGCCAGCAGTCCCCAAGCGGGCACCTACGAGCAGTACTTC
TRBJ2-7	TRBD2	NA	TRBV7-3	CASSLGGSAYEQYF	TGTGCCAGCAGCTTAGGCGGGAGTGCCTACGAGCAGTACTTC
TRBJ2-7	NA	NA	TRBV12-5	CASGPPPRRSYEQYF	TGTGCTAGTGGACCCCCTCCACGTCGCTCCTACGAGCAGTACTTC
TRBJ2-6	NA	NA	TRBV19	CASSLRGIGANVLTF	TGTGCCAGTAGTCTCAGGGGAATTGGGGCCAACGTCCTGACTTTC
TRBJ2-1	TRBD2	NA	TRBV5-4	CASREGGLSDNEQFF	TGTGCCAGCAGGGAGGGAGGGCTCTCCGACAATGAGCAGTTCTTC
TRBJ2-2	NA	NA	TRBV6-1	CASSAGTEAGELFF	TGTGCCAGCAGTGCCGGGACCGAGGCCGGGGAGCTGTTTTTT
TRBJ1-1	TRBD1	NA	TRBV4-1	CASSQGNRGITEAFF	TGCGCCAGCAGCCAAGGGAACAGGGGGATCACTGAAGCTTTCTTT
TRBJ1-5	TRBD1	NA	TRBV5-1	CASSPGQGWQPQHF	TGCGCCAGCTCGCCGGGACAGGGCTGGCAGCCCCAGCATTTT
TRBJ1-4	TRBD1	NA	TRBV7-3	CASSLGQGEKLFF	TGTGCCAGCAGCTTAGGACAGGGTGAAAAACTGTTTTTT
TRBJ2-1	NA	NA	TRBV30	CAGDPTGSNEQFF	TGTGCCGGAGACCCCACTGGGTCTAATGAGCAGTTCTTC
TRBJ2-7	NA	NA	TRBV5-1	CASSPATLGYEQYF	TGCGCCAGCAGCCCGGCCACATTAGGCTACGAGCAGTACTTC
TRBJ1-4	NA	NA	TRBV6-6	CASSYPDGTLFF	TGTGCCAGCAGTTACCCGGACGGGACACTGTTTTTT
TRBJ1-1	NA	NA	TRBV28	CASSLSSLMNTEAFF	TGTGCCAGCAGTTTATCATCACTGATGAACACTGAAGCTTTCTTT
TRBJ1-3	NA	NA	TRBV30	CAWNQGIENTIYF	TGTGCCTGGAATCAGGGGATTGAAAACACCATATATTTT
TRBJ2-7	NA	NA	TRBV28	CASTLFSRHEQYF	TGTGCCAGCACCCTTTTCAGTAGACACGAGCAGTACTTC
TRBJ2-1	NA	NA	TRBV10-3	CAISVPDAGTYNEQFF	TGTGCCATCAGTGTCCCAGATGCGGGAACCTACAATGAGCAGTTCTTC
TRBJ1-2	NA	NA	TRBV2	CASSENGEGYGYTF	TGTGCCAGCAGTGAGAATGGGGAGGGCTATGGCTACACCTTC
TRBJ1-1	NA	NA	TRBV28	CASSLPHKNTEAFF	TGTGCCAGCAGTTTACCCCACAAGAACACTGAAGCTTTCTTT
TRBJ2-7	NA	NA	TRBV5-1	CASSAALTYEQYF	TGCGCCAGCAGCGCGGCCCTAACCTACGAGCAGTACTTC
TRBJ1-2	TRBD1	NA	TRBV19	CASRQDREYGYTF	TGTGCCAGTAGGCAGGACAGGGAGTATGGCTACACCTTC